The 17 T cell receptor beta chains below all came from one sample that was sequenced in a study of cytomegalovirus exposure and HLA in healthy donors. It was with 60 Vbeta and 13 Jbeta primers that the PCR ran. The table came from immunoSEQ multiplex PCR; TCRdb's copy has only in-frame clones and leaves some out. The data contain about 120,000 clones, roughly 80% of them seen just once; the ten biggest clones take up around 10%. Material for sequencing was PBMCs. All receptors derive from a man younger than 40 in good health and CMV-seropositive.

The chain couples TRBV12-5 to TRBJ1-5; D is undetermined. This CDR3 has 12 amino acids. Per germline, CDR1 LGHNT and CDR2 FRNRAP. Trimming took off 1 base at V and 4 bases at J, with 2 bases between the two ends. CDR3: CASGLANQPQHF. The CDR3 nucleotides are TGTGCTAGTGGTTTGGCGAATCAGCCCCAGCATTTT.

This chain links TRBV5-1 with TRBJ1-1; no clear D gene. This CDR3 is 14 amino acids long. The germline gives CDR1 SGHRS, CDR2 YFSETQ. Trimming stripped 3 bases from V and 4 bases from J, with 13 bases between. The CDR3 is CASSSSTRRTEAFF. The CDR3, as DNA: TGCGCCAGCAGCTCGTCGACGCGGCGCACTGAAGCTTTCTTT.

This clone has a single count. This chain connects TRBV27 to TRBJ2-2, with 10 positions matching TRBD2. The CDR3 spans 21 residues. The J segment lost 3 bases and the V segment lost 4 bases, leaving 20 bases of the junction unmatched. CDR1 and CDR2 from the germline V gene are MNHEY and SMNVEV (reference sequence). The CDR3 DNA reads TGTGCCAGCAGTTCTCCCGGGTGGTCAGCGGGGGGGACGATAGACACCGGGGAGCTGTTTTTT. This translates into CASSSPGWSAGGTIDTGELFF.

The chain is built from TRBV21-1 and TRBJ2-7; TRBD2 was called by the table and not checked on the DNA. TRBV21-1 constitutes a pseudogene. The CDR3 has 14 amino acids. The CDR3 here is CASSKVLSGYEQYF. The CDR3, as DNA: TGTGCCAGCAGCAAAGTACTTTCGGGTTACGAGCAGTACTTC.

A note on this clone: Different DNA sequences within this sample yield the same CDR3. The rearrangement links TRBV5-1 to TRBJ1-2, with 7 bases identical to TRBD1. The length of the CDR3 is 15 residues. Germline CDR1 is SGHRS and CDR2 is YFSETQ. The trim removed 2 bases at V and 0 bases at J, leaving 4 bases unmatched. CDR3: CASSFGTAANYGYTF. The DNA of the CDR3 is TGCGCCAGCAGCTTCGGGACAGCAGCTAACTATGGCTACACCTTC.

The rearrangement links TRBV7-2 to TRBJ1-2; D remains ambiguous. This CDR3 has 11 residues. The germline CDR1 and CDR2 sequences are SGHTA and FQGNSA. Trimming removed 5 bases from V and 5 bases from J, with 6 bases in between. CDR3 bases: TGTGCCAGCAGCCCCTTTTATGGCTACACCTTC. The encoded protein is CASSPFYGYTF.

The V call is TRBV6-6, the J call TRBJ1-5; 8 bases agree with TRBD1. Trimming at V came to 7 bases and at J to 5 bases, leaving 7 bases not matched to a gene. The germline gives CDR1 MNHNY, CDR2 SVGAGI (reference sequence). This CDR3 comprises 14 residues. CDR3 nucleotide sequence: TGTGCCAGCAACCCGACAGGGGCCGATCAGCCCCAGCATTTT. Translation gives CASNPTGADQPQHF.

The CDR3 loop is CASGLWLAGINEQFF. The CDR3 DNA reads as TGTGCTAGTGGTTTGTGGCTAGCGGGGATCAATGAGCAGTTCTTC. The V gene is TRBV12-5, the J gene TRBJ2-1; the match to TRBD2 covers 9 bases. The V segment lost 2 bases and the J segment 6 bases; nucleotides outside the gene matches: 5. This CDR3 contains 15 residues. Germline V gene lookup returns CDR1 LGHNT and CDR2 FRNRAP. The whole variable domain, remainder taken from reference TRBV12-5 and TRBJ2-1, is DARVTQTPRHKVTEMGQEVTMRCQPILGHNTVFWYRQTMMQGLELLAYFRNRAPLDDSGMPKDRFSAEMPDATLATLKIQPSEPRDSAVYFCASGLWLAGINEQFFGPGTRLTVL.

The chain couples TRBV6-6 to TRBJ1-4; no clear D. The CDR3 is 13 residues long. Germline assignment: CDR1 MNHNY and CDR2 SVGAGI (reference sequence). Deletions cut 7 bases from V and 3 bases from J, with 9 bases between. This chain's CDR3 is CASKRGPNEKLFF. The CDR3 region has the DNA TGTGCCAGCAAAAGAGGGCCTAATGAAAAACTGTTTTTT.

Points on this clone: Germline and junction disagree at one end, which may indicate a read error. V usage is TRBV4-1 and J usage is TRBJ1-3; D may be TRBD1 (5 bases). Germline-derived CDR1 and CDR2 are MGHRA and YSYEKL. The CDR3 consists of 14 residues. The CDR3 loop reads CASSKDSTGNTIYF. In DNA, the CDR3 is TGCGCCAGCAGCAAAGACAGTACTGGAAACACCATATATTTT.

This clone appeared a few times. This chain links TRBV19 with TRBJ2-3; 13 bases are a match to TRBD2. The V segment lost 1 base and the J segment 7 bases; nucleotides outside the gene matches: 5. The CDR3 is made up of 16 amino acids. CDR1 LNHDA and CDR2 SQIVND come from the germline V gene (reference sequence). The CDR3 here is CASSIVTSGGAYTQYF. CDR3 DNA: TGTGCCAGTAGTATAGTCACTAGCGGGGGGGCCTATACGCAGTATTTT.

This sequence joins TRBV20-1 and TRBJ2-5, with a tentative D call TRBD2 (6 bases). The V end was cut by 5 bases, the J end by 11 bases, with 15 bases between. This CDR3 contains 11 residues. The germline CDR1 and CDR2 sequences are DFQATT and SNEGSKA (reference sequence). The CDR3 nucleotides are TGCAGTGCTGCGGGACCCTCAAAGCAGTACTTC. It specifies CSAAGPSKQYF.

The V and J genes are TRBV9 and TRBJ2-1, with 8 bases that match TRBD2. Trimming at V came to 0 bases and at J to 3 bases, leaving 17 bases not matched to a gene. There are 20 residues in the CDR3. The germline gives CDR1 SGDLS, CDR2 YYNGEE. Here the CDR3 reads CASSVAEGGLGLERYNEQFF. The CDR3 nucleotides are TGTGCCAGCAGCGTAGCTGAGGGAGGTTTGGGACTAGAACGCTACAATGAGCAGTTCTTC.

This clone was detected only a few times. V is TRBV28 and J is TRBJ2-1; 12 bases are a match to TRBD2. The length of the CDR3 is 16 residues. From germline, CDR1 is MDHEN and CDR2 SYDVKM. V shed 5 bases, J shed 2 bases, and the junction held 4 bases outside the gene matches. Here the CDR3 reads CASSAPSGGAYNEQFF. CDR3 nucleotide sequence: TGTGCCAGCAGTGCCCCTAGCGGGGGGGCCTACAATGAGCAGTTCTTC.

The chain recombines TRBV5-4 with TRBJ1-1; D unclear. Trimming pared 0 bases from V and 1 base from J, leaving 4 bases between. The CDR3 has 13 amino acids. Germline V lookup: CDR1 SGHNT, CDR2 YYREEE (reference sequence). As DNA, the CDR3 is TGTGCCAGCAGCTTGGCGGGGAACACTGAAGCTTTCTTT. Amino acid sequence: CASSLAGNTEAFF.

The sample holds one count of this clone. This chain joins TRBV10-1 and TRBJ2-2; no clear D. The CDR3 runs 15 residues. V gave up 4 bases and J gave up 4 bases, with 13 bases separating them. Germline V gene sequence: CDR1 WNHNN, CDR2 SYGVQD (reference sequence). The CDR3 is CASSAERPSTGELFF. Written as DNA, the CDR3 is TGCGCCAGCAGTGCAGAGCGACCGAGCACCGGGGAGCTGTTTTTT.

The chain has TRBV6-1 and TRBJ2-4, with TRBD1 identical over 8 bases. Germline trimming cut 1 base from V and 8 bases from J; bases unmatched to any gene: 7. CDR3 length equals 15 residues. CDR1 is MNHNS and CDR2 is SASEGT in the germline V gene. The CDR3 sequence is CASSEGAGGVDIQYF. For the CDR3, the DNA is TGTGCCAGCAGTGAAGGGGCAGGGGGCGTTGACATTCAGTACTTC.